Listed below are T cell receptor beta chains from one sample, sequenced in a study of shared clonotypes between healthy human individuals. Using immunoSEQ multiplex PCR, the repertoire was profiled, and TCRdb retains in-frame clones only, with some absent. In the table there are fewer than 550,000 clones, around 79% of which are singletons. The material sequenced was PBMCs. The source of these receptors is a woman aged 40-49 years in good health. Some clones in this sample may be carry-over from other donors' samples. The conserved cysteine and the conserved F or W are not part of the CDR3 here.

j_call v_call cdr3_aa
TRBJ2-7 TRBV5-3 ARSQKDNSYEQY
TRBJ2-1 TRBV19 ASSPSRSSNEQF
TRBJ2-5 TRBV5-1 ASSFTGGEETQY
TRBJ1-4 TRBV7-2 ASSDRSTNEKLF
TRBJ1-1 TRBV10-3 AISDPRTGGSTTEAF
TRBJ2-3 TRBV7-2 ASSPPGTRGDTQY
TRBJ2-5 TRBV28 ASSPPRLPPETQY
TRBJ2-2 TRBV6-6 ASKETSNTGELF
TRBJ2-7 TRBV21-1 AGNLLAGDLSSYEQY
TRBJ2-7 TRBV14 ASSQDTWGSYEQY
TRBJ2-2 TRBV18 ASSPYRLAGDTGELF
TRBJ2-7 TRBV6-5 ASSYLRTSRYEQY
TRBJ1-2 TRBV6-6 ASIGKLTPNYGYT
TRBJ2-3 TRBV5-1 ASSINRDTDTQY
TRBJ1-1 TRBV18 ASSPRNVGPVNTEAF
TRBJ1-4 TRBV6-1 ASTRGGGPWEKLF
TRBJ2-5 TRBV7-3 ASSSRTEETQY
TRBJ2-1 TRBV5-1 ASSSGLAGNNEQF
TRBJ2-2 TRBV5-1 ASSLAGAGNTGELF
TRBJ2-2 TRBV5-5 ASSSQTGGAVVGELF
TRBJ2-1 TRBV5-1 ASSLPGTRVDEQF
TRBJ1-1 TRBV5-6 ASRNRGGGFREAF
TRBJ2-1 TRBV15 ATSRTGTGFHNEQF